This TCR beta chain was identified during a study of blood T cells in healthy people across ages. CDR3 length: 15 residues. Trimming removed 5 bases from V and 3 bases from J; junction bases left unmatched: 7. CDR1 is SGHTA and CDR2 is FQGNSA in the germline V gene. For the second PCR, which ran for 7 to 11 cycles, a sample-barcoded 5' primer and a J-beta primer mix were used. TCRdb ran MiXCR on the 5' RACE reads and lists one entry per CDR3 protein. The table has around 500,000 distinct CDR3 sequences, roughly 48% seen once. Sequencing input: blood. The TCR originated in a man older than 75 in good health. J is TRBJ2-4 and V is TRBV7-2, with TRBD2 identical over 7 bases. For the CDR3, the DNA is TGTGCCAGCAGCCCCTGGGGGGAGGGCAAAAACATTCAGTACTTC. It codes for CASSPWGEGKNIQYF.